This TCR beta chain was sequenced during a study of cytomegalovirus exposure and HLA in healthy donors (dated by TCRdb to about 2017). For the wider study: The roughly 670 repertoires of the first cohort and the 95 to 150 validation repertoires were produced on the same platform, according to a later analysis. In addition to the first cohort of 650 to 800 subjects, a separate validation cohort of 120 different subjects was used. To predict cytomegalovirus infection status, the study combined high-throughput TCR immunosequencing, statistical association of individual TCRs with disease status, and machine learning. The study aimed to test whether signatures of past pathogen exposure could be identified by cataloging public T cell receptors.

Trimming at the junction amounts to 5 bases on V and 5 bases on J, and the germline ends lie 16 bases apart. From its cysteine to its phenylalanine, the CDR3 spans 15 amino acids. Here the CDR3 DNA is all that survives: 45 bases in frame from base 1. The germline V gene specifies SGHTA as CDR1 and FQGNSA as CDR2. Library preparation used the immunoSEQ multiplex PCR assay. The authors processed their data as follows. A statistical classification framework was developed to diagnose cytomegalovirus status using the catalog of TCR beta chain sequences. The table comes from immuneACCESS by way of TCRdb, which keeps in-frame sequences with V and J called. Part of the clones is missing from these tables; in studies checked, under half for an unresolved V gene and the rest for unknown reasons. V and J calls and clone size are as listed in that table; D and trimming were resolved from the DNA. Present in this sample are about 43,000 clones, roughly 92% of which were seen just once. The ten largest clones represent over 5% of the sample.

The donors were included in the validation cohort of some 110 subjects, a group kept apart from the roughly 700-subject first cohort. A word on this clone: Its target antigen remains unknown. Base qualities are not at hand, and no much larger clone is one base apart.

The study at large found these results: In a later analysis, TCRs clustered in the first cohort were found to also tend to co-occur in the 120 or so validation repertoires, with 85% to 95% of cluster scores above 0. All 120 or so repertoires were used to score co-occurrence in the validation cohort in a later analysis, because that analysis had no HLA typing for the cohort. According to the authors, the approach could potentially be generalized to other disease states and immunological phenotypes. A total of about 150 TCR beta chains were listed by the study as associated with cytomegalovirus. A few of the identified cytomegalovirus-associated TCR beta chains were confirmed in vitro to be specific for cytomegalovirus antigens. While some public TCRs were present in many individuals, most TCR sequences turned up only very rarely across donors. The classifier was reported to diagnose cytomegalovirus status with high specificity and sensitivity in both the original and validation cohorts.

This chain is built from TRBV7-2 and TRBJ2-1; possibly the D gene is TRBD1, per 5 matching bases. The clonotype comes from a man between 18 and 35 years old in good health and CMV-seronegative. The sample comprised PBMCs. The bases read TGTGCCAGCAGCCGCGGACCTGAAGGGGACAATGAGCAGTTCTTC. This sequence encodes CASSRGPEGDNEQFF.